The source of this TCR beta chain is a study of identical twins. General study results and limits: Fewer insertions were carried by abundant cord blood beta clonotypes, but none was seen in memory repertoires. Cross-sectional statistics, not tracking of the same donors, supported the conclusions.

The V end was cut by 4 bases, the J end by 7 bases, with 19 bases between. Germline CDR1 reads SEHNR; CDR2 reads FQNEAQ (reference sequence). The CDR3 runs to 16 residues. This clonotype was seen at least ten times. What it recognizes is unknown. The authors used template switching to add a universal primer site and gave cDNA unique molecular identifiers. MiXCR, applied by TCRdb to the 5' RACE reads, yields one record per CDR3 protein. The top ten hold 1.5% to 2% of the sample, which has hundreds of thousands of distinct CDR3 sequences, just over 7% seen once. Everyone who gave samples was a healthy Caucasian. This same sample was also taken into another study, of yellow fever vaccine responses in identical twins.

The sequencing sample was made of PBMCs. The chain uses TRBV7-9 and TRBJ1-4, with a possible D match to TRBD1 (6 bases). The receptor comes from a young woman in good health. The CDR3 protein is CASSSDSGAYIEKLFF. The CDR3 coding sequence is TGTGCCAGCAGCTCAGACTCAGGGGCCTATATTGAAAAACTGTTTTTT.